The entry below describes one T cell receptor beta chain. This entry is derived from a study of blood T cell repertoires in COVID-19. Study-level information: Collection of acute and convalescent COVID-19 samples took place in the United States, Italy and Spain. Sample material is recorded as cDNA or gDNA derived from T cells, B-cell-depleted T cells, or PBMCs.

How the authors handled the data: Amplification of reference gene primers provided the estimated nucleated cell counts. Repertoires were generated with immunoSEQ multiplex PCR, while TCRdb's copy carries only in-frame clones and drops some. V, J and clone size reflect that table, while D and trimming were determined from the DNA. This sample has 35,000 to 45,000 clones, with under 85% found just once. V was clipped by 2 bases and J by 0 bases; unmatched bases: 4. The germline gives CDR1 GTSNPN, CDR2 SVGIG (reference sequence). This CDR3 comprises 16 residues. Sequenced input: peripheral blood. This receptor was identified in a woman of 80 years or more with acute or convalescent COVID-19. This chain uses TRBV30 with TRBJ2-3, with TRBD1 matching over 11 bases. In DNA form, the CDR3 reads TGTGCCTGGAGTAGGGGACAGGGGGGGAGCACAGATACGCAGTATTTT. This gives the protein CAWSRGQGGSTDTQYF.